The source of this TCR beta chain is a study of cytomegalovirus exposure and HLA in healthy donors. Overall study: There were roughly 120 million unique TCR beta sequences, drawn from roughly 200 million T cells, in an earlier analysis. A preliminary data release comprised 80 million or so unique TCRs obtained from HLA-typed donors. Study results and caveats: Among the sequence variants, a highly shared cluster was likely an artifact of sequencing. Most of the TCR beta V segments (in an earlier analysis) were productive either about 90% or about 30% of the time.

As to this clone: Its antigen is undetermined.

V was trimmed by 8 bases and J by 10 bases, leaving 14 bases between them. This CDR3 region has 12 residues. Per germline, CDR1 MDHEN and CDR2 SYDVKM. A multiplex PCR was run with 60 Vbeta primers and 13 Jbeta primers. Profiled with immunoSEQ multiplex PCR; TCRdb holds only in-frame clones, not every one. The sample yields 140,000 to 150,000 clones, roughly 80% seen once. The specimen was PBMCs. The genes are TRBV28 and TRBJ1-4, with D unresolved. This TCR was sampled from a man aged 35 to 55 in good health and CMV-seronegative. As DNA, the CDR3 is TGTGCCAGCTCTCAAGGAGGCGGAAAACTGTTTTTT. It specifies CASSQGGGKLFF.